The rows below give T cell receptor beta chains drawn from one sample of a study of Ad26.COV2.S vaccination and SARS-CoV-2 variants. TCRdb's table, derived via immunoSEQ multiplex PCR, lists solely in-frame clones and lacks some. The sample records 380,000 or so clones, about 89% being singletons. The sample consisted of peripheral blood, taken in a trial of Ad26.COV2.S vaccine versus placebo. The receptors originated from a person between 18 and 60 years old who received the Ad26.COV2.S COVID-19 vaccine or a placebo. Each CDR3 is given with its conserved first and last residue. A D gene is named only where the DNA matches it firmly. Clone size appears in some rows only: once, few, many, or a class for an expanded clone.

cdr3_length d_call j_call v_call clone_size cdr3_nt cdr3_aa
15 - TRBJ1-1 TRBV4-2 - TGTGCCAGCAGCCCTTACTATACAGGGAACACTGAAGCTTTCTTT CASSPYYTGNTEAFF
13 - TRBJ2-7 TRBV5-6 - TGTGCCAGCAGCCTTCCACTAGGCTACGAGCAGTACTTC CASSLPLGYEQYF
17 TRBD2 TRBJ2-7 TRBV7-8 - TGTGCCAGCAGCTTAGCCCCAGTAGCGGGAGTAGCCTACGAGCAGTACTTC CASSLAPVAGVAYEQYF
11 - TRBJ2-7 TRBV28 once TGTGCCAGCAGTCTCTGGAACGAGCAGTACTTC CASSLWNEQYF
14 - TRBJ1-1 TRBV7-6 - TGTGCCAGCAGCTTAACAGGGAAGAGCACTGAAGCTTTCTTT CASSLTGKSTEAFF
13 - TRBJ2-2 TRBV6-5 - TGTGCCAGCAGTCTTACAGGGATCGGGGAGCTGTTTTTT CASSLTGIGELFF
17 - TRBJ2-1 TRBV5-4 - TGTGCCAGCAGTTCGGCGGTTGGTGGGAGTTCCGGTAATGAGCAGTTCTTC CASSSAVGGSSGNEQFF
15 - TRBJ2-1 TRBV7-9 - TGTGCCAGCAGCTCAGACAGGTTCGGCTACAATGAGCAGTTCTTC CASSSDRFGYNEQFF
14 - TRBJ2-7 TRBV5-1 - TGCGCCAGCAGCCCCCGCCGGGGCCCCTACGAGCAGTACTTC CASSPRRGPYEQYF
15 - TRBJ2-2 TRBV7-9 - TGTGCCAGCAGCTTAGGCGGGCTCAGGGACGGGGAGCTGTTTTTT CASSLGGLRDGELFF
15 - TRBJ1-2 TRBV5-1 - TGCGCCAGCAGCTTGAATGACGGGAAAGTAGGTGGCTACACCTTC CASSLNDGKVGGYTF
13 - TRBJ2-1 TRBV7-9 - TGTGCCAGCAGCCGTCGACTTGACAATGAGCAGTTCTTC CASSRRLDNEQFF
15 TRBD1 TRBJ2-7 TRBV3-1/TRBV3-2 - TGTGCCAGCAGTCACCGCGGACAGGGGAGTCTCGAGCAGTACTTC CASSHRGQGSLEQYF
13 - TRBJ1-1 TRBV11-3 - TGTGCCAGCAGCTTGAGTACGAACACTGAAGCTTTCTTT CASSLSTNTEAFF
18 TRBD2 TRBJ2-2 TRBV27 - TGTGCCAGCAGTTTATCGGGACTAGCGGGTGCCAACACCGGGGAGCTGTTTTTT CASSLSGLAGANTGELFF
17 TRBD1 TRBJ2-2 TRBV10-1 - TGCGCCAGCACTAGAACTCCGCGACAGGGTCCCGCCGGGGAGCTGTTTTTT CASTRTPRQGPAGELFF
14 TRBD2 TRBJ2-5 TRBV2 - TGTGCCAGCAGGGGGACTAGCGGACAAGAGACCCAGTACTTC CASRGTSGQETQYF
14 TRBD1 TRBJ1-4 TRBV5-1 - TGCGCCAGCAGCTTGGAGGGGGCGCGGGAAAAACTGTTTTTT CASSLEGAREKLFF